One T cell receptor beta chain is described in this entry. PBMCs, at least 7 million per sample, were isolated. This specimen comes from a study of blood T cells in healthy people across ages. Using a J-beta primer mix together with a sample-barcoded 5' primer, a second PCR was run for about 6 to 11 cycles. A single record per CDR3 protein comes from TCRdb applying MiXCR to the 5' RACE reads. The sample consists of fewer than 2,000,000 distinct CDR3 sequences, roughly 30% of them appearing once. Sequenced material: blood. This TCR was recovered from a woman aged 25-40 years in good health.

Here the CDR3 reads CSVEDQVGGDGYTF. DNA for the CDR3: TGCAGCGTTGAAGATCAGGTCGGAGGAGATGGCTACACCTTC. This chain links TRBV29-1 with TRBJ1-2; D unresolved. This CDR3 has 14 residues. The germline gives CDR1 SQVTM, CDR2 ANQGSEA. Trimming shortened V by 0 bases and J by 6 bases, and 14 bases separated the two germline ends.